One T cell receptor beta chain is described in this entry. This record belongs to a study of blood T cell repertoires in COVID-19. Across the whole study: Sites in the United States, Italy and Spain provided acute and convalescent COVID-19 samples.

Clones were sequenced by immunoSEQ multiplex PCR, and TCRdb holds only the in-frame ones, with some missing. The table has more than 250,000 clones, 70% to 90% seen once. Germline CDR1 reads MNHEY; CDR2 reads SVGAGI. This CDR3 has 15 amino acids. Trimming removed 0 bases from V and 4 bases from J, with 12 bases in between. This sequence was found in a woman aged 25 to 45 who had recovered from COVID-19. Sample: PBMCs or T cells enriched from blood (not recorded which). The chain is built from TRBV6-5 and TRBJ1-2; D unclear. CDR3: CASSYSTRLVYGYTF. In DNA, the CDR3 is TGTGCCAGCAGTTACTCGACGCGGCTCGTCTATGGCTACACCTTC.